These 29 T cell receptor beta chains originate from one sample sequenced in a study of blood T cell repertoires in COVID-19. Clones were sequenced by immunoSEQ multiplex PCR, and TCRdb holds only the in-frame ones, with some missing. This sample has a few hundred thousand clones, with 91% found just once. Sequenced: PBMCs or T cells enriched from blood (not recorded which). Every receptor here comes from a woman in her forties who had been exposed to COVID-19.

This chain joins TRBV18 and TRBJ2-7, with a possible D match to TRBD2 (6 bases). Trimming pared 6 bases from V and 0 bases from J, leaving 12 bases between. Germline CDR1 reads KGHSH; CDR2 reads LQKENI. The CDR3 runs to 14 residues. CDR3 residues: CASSLGGSSYEQYF. The CDR3 bases are TGTGCCAGCTCCCTTGGAGGGAGCTCCTACGAGCAGTACTTC.

The chain recombines TRBV18 with TRBJ2-7; TRBD2 aligns across 10 bases. This CDR3 region has 15 residues. CDR1 and CDR2 (germline): KGHSH, LQKENI. V shed 4 bases and J 2 bases; nucleotides not matched to a gene: 5. The CDR3 spells CASSLGTSEAYEQYF. CDR3 DNA sequence: TGTGCCAGCTCACTGGGGACTAGCGAGGCCTACGAGCAGTACTTC.

V is TRBV29-1 and J is TRBJ2-1; 7 bases are shared with TRBD1. Trimming removed 5 bases from V and 3 bases from J; junction bases left unmatched: 7. The CDR3 length is 14 residues. Germline-derived CDR1 and CDR2 are SQVTM and ANQGSEA. CDR3 protein: CSVSGQSNYNEQFF. The CDR3, as DNA: TGCAGCGTTTCGGGACAGTCAAACTACAATGAGCAGTTCTTC.

This rearrangement joins TRBV7-8 to TRBJ2-7; TRBD2 might be the D (6 bases). The germline V and J ends were trimmed by 1 base and 3 bases, with 7 bases remaining between them. The CDR3 has 13 residues. The germline V gene has CDR1 SGHVS and CDR2 FQNEAQ. CDR3 in amino acids: CASSLGGNYEQYF. The CDR3 DNA reads TGTGCCAGCAGCTTAGGCGGGAACTACGAGCAGTACTTC.

The chain employs TRBV6-1 and TRBJ2-7; perhaps TRBD1 as D (7 bases). The germline V gene encodes CDR1 MNHNS and CDR2 SASEGT. Trimming removed 2 bases at V and 7 bases at J, with 18 bases between. The CDR3 length is 15 residues. In DNA, the CDR3 is TGTGCCAGCAGTGAACGACAGGGAGGATGGGGGGAGCAGTACTTC. Protein sequence: CASSERQGGWGEQYF.

The V and J genes are TRBV27 and TRBJ1-1, with D possibly TRBD1 on 5 matching bases. V was pared by 1 base and J by 1 base, with 13 bases between. The length of the CDR3 is 16 residues. Per the germline V gene, CDR1 is MNHEY and CDR2 is SMNVEV (reference sequence). The CDR3, as DNA: TGTGCCAGCAGTTTATTCAAGGGGAAGCGGAACACTGAAGCTTTCTTT. It specifies CASSLFKGKRNTEAFF.

The chain joins TRBV28 to TRBJ1-1; TRBD1 might be the D (6 bases). Germline lookup yields CDR1 MDHEN and CDR2 SYDVKM. CDR3 length equals 13 residues. V lost 7 bases and J 0 bases, leaving 9 bases between the germline ends. The CDR3 region has the DNA TGTGCCAGCATGCAGGGGCTGAACACTGAAGCTTTCTTT. Protein product: CASMQGLNTEAFF.

The chain joins TRBV25-1 to TRBJ2-2; 8 nucleotides agree with TRBD1. CDR3 length: 13 amino acids. V lost 8 bases and J lost 3; bases outside the gene matches: 2. CDR1 MGHDK and CDR2 SYGVNS come from the germline V gene. The CDR3 nucleotides read TGTGCCAGCCTCAGGGGGCACACCGGGGAGCTGTTTTTT. Amino acid sequence: CASLRGHTGELFF.

V is TRBV27 and J is TRBJ2-1; D is perhaps TRBD2 (5 bases). CDR3 size: 15 residues. Germline V gene data show CDR1 as MNHEY and CDR2 as SMNVEV (reference sequence). V lost 2 bases, J lost 4 bases, and 12 bases lay in between. CDR3 in amino acids: CASSLVAHGYNEQFF. In nucleotides, the CDR3 is TGTGCCAGCAGTTTAGTAGCGCACGGATACAATGAGCAGTTCTTC.

The chain couples TRBV19 to TRBJ2-7, with 11 bases lining up with TRBD2. The CDR3 has 14 amino acids. From germline, CDR1 is LNHDA and CDR2 SQIVND (reference sequence). J gave up 6 bases and V 5 bases, and 6 bases lay outside the gene matches. The chain's CDR3 is CASSGSGRAVEQYF. As DNA, the CDR3 is TGTGCCAGTAGTGGTAGCGGGAGGGCCGTCGAGCAGTACTTC.

The V gene is TRBV6-2 or TRBV6-3, the J gene TRBJ1-5; 9 bases are shared with TRBD1. This CDR3 region has 17 residues. Losses at the gene ends were 0 bases for V and 4 bases for J; bases not matched to a gene: 7. Germline V gene data show CDR1 as MNHEY and CDR2 as SVGEGT. The CDR3: CASSYSSDRGFNQPQHF. CDR3 nucleotide sequence: TGTGCCAGCAGTTACTCGTCGGACAGGGGCTTTAATCAGCCCCAGCATTTT.

The V and J genes are TRBV6-2 or TRBV6-3 and TRBJ1-1, with 8 bases fitting TRBD1. Germline V gene sequence: CDR1 MNHEY, CDR2 SVGEGT. Germline trimming cut 2 bases from V and 5 bases from J; bases unmatched to any gene: 7. The CDR3 is 15 amino acids. In nucleotides, the CDR3 is TGTGCCAGCAGTTACCCCCAGGGGGCGAGGACTGAAGCTTTCTTT. Amino acids: CASSYPQGARTEAFF.

The V call is TRBV9, the J call TRBJ1-2; 8 nucleotides agree with TRBD1. The V gene end was trimmed by 0 bases and the J gene end by 8 bases; junction bases not matched to a gene: 9. The CDR3 extends over 15 amino acids. CDR1 and CDR2 from the germline V gene are SGDLS and YYNGEE. In DNA, the CDR3 is TGTGCCAGCAGCGTAGCGACCGGACAGGGAGACGGCTACACCTTC. Protein sequence: CASSVATGQGDGYTF.

This clone was observed once. The chain is built from TRBV7-3 and TRBJ2-5, with D possibly being TRBD2 (6 bases). The CDR3 has 14 amino acids. Trimming removed 3 bases from V and 5 bases from J, with 13 bases in between. Germline CDR1 is SGHTA and CDR2 is FQGTGA. Written as DNA, the CDR3 is TGTGCCAGCAGCTTCGGAGGGCTAGGGGAGACCCAGTACTTC. Amino acid sequence: CASSFGGLGETQYF.

This chain connects TRBV7-9 to TRBJ1-1; D uncertain. CDR1 is SEHNR, CDR2 FQNEAQ, per germline (reference sequence). The CDR3 extends over 13 amino acids. V shed 2 bases and J shed 11 bases, with 15 bases lying between them. The CDR3 reads CASSLMGNREAFF. The CDR3 DNA reads TGTGCCAGCAGCTTAATGGGAAACCGGGAGGCTTTCTTT.

V gene TRBV11-3 combines with J gene TRBJ2-2; TRBD1 aligns across 9 bases. Germline assignment: CDR1 SGHNT and CDR2 YENEEA. The trim removed 4 bases at V and 6 bases at J, leaving 6 bases unmatched. The CDR3 runs to 15 residues. The DNA of the CDR3 is TGTGCCAGCAGCTATATTACAGGGGGCTCCGGGGAGCTGTTTTTT. Its translation: CASSYITGGSGELFF.

This chain joins TRBV29-1 and TRBJ1-5; TRBD1 matches 7 bases. CDR1 and CDR2 from the germline V gene are SQVTM and ANQGSEA. This CDR3 spans 13 amino acids. V lost 6 bases, J lost 4 bases, and 6 bases stayed unmatched. For the CDR3, the DNA is TGCAGCGTATTACAGGGGATTAATCAGCCCCAGCATTTT. Translated: CSVLQGINQPQHF. Full variable domain (remainder filled in from reference TRBV29-1 and TRBJ1-5): SAVISQKPSRDICQRGTSLTIQCQVDSQVTMMFWYRQQPGQSLTLIATANQGSEATYESGFVIDKFPISRPNLTFSTLTVSNMSPEDSSIYLCSVLQGINQPQHFGDGTRLSIL.

This rearrangement joins TRBV24-1 to TRBJ2-2; D not certain. Germline CDR1 and CDR2: KGHDR and SFDVKD. This CDR3 is built from 12 residues. The V end lost 4 bases, the J end lost 6 bases, and 5 bases lay between the germline ends. The DNA of the CDR3 is TGTGCCACCAGTGAGGGCTCCGGGGAGCTGTTTTTT. Protein product: CATSEGSGELFF.

CDR3 in amino acids: CASSYLGTPEVLYF. The DNA of the CDR3 is TGTGCCAGCAGTTACCTAGGGACTCCCGAAGTTCTGTACTTC. The genes are TRBV6-5 and TRBJ2-7, with D perhaps matching TRBD2 (6 bases). There are 14 residues in the CDR3. The V and J ends lost 2 bases and 12 bases respectively, with 20 bases between them. The V gene's germline CDR1 is MNHEY and CDR2 SVGAGI.

This chain joins TRBV19 and TRBJ1-5, with a weak D call TRBD1 (5 bases). The germline V gene has CDR1 LNHDA and CDR2 SQIVND (reference sequence). This CDR3 has 14 amino acids. V was clipped by 3 bases and J by 9 bases, with 15 bases between them. The CDR3 spells CASSMGGESRPQHF. The CDR3, as DNA: TGTGCCAGTAGTATGGGAGGGGAGAGTCGGCCCCAGCATTTT.

The chain has TRBV7-2 and TRBJ2-1; 10 bases are a match to TRBD1. The CDR3 is made up of 15 amino acids. CDR1 is SGHTA, CDR2 FQGNSA, per germline. V shed 5 bases and J 6 bases; nucleotides not matched to a gene: 7. The CDR3 sequence is CASSPRQGASNEQFF. CDR3 sequence (DNA): TGTGCCAGCAGCCCAAGACAGGGGGCGTCCAATGAGCAGTTCTTC.

The V call is TRBV27, the J call TRBJ2-7; tentatively, D is TRBD1 (6 bases). CDR3 length: 13 amino acids. From germline, CDR1 is MNHEY and CDR2 SMNVEV (reference sequence). The ends were cut back, 4 bases at V and 5 bases at J, with 12 bases in the middle. The CDR3 nucleotides read TGTGCCAGCAGTTATCCAGGGACAAACGAGCAGTACTTC. Translating it yields CASSYPGTNEQYF.

The CDR3 sequence: CASSAIDSYFYGYTF. For the CDR3, the DNA is TGTGCCAGCAGCGCCATCGACAGTTACTTCTATGGCTACACCTTC. The V gene is TRBV7-2, the J gene TRBJ1-2, with a tentative D call TRBD1 (5 bases). CDR1 and CDR2 from the germline V gene are SGHTA and FQGNSA. This CDR3 comprises 15 residues. V lost 5 bases to trimming and J lost 4 bases, with 17 bases between them.

The chain has TRBV5-1 and TRBJ2-3, with 11 bases identical to TRBD2. The CDR3 sequence is 17 residues long. Germline loops: CDR1 SGHRS, CDR2 YFSETQ. With 7 bases clipped from V and 5 bases from J, the junction kept 15 bases outside the gene matches. CDR3 nucleotide sequence: TGCGCCAGCGCCTTCGTTAGCGGGGGGGCCGGAGGAGATACGCAGTATTTT. Protein: CASAFVSGGAGGDTQYF.

The chain combines TRBV7-9 with TRBJ1-5; TRBD1 matches 7 bases. Germline assignment: CDR1 SEHNR and CDR2 FQNEAQ (reference sequence). The V and J ends lost 5 bases and 4 bases, in that order; junction bases with no gene match: 8. CDR3 length: 15 residues. CDR3 coding DNA: TGTGCCAGCAGCATTTCCAACAGGGGTAATCAGCCCCAGCATTTT. Translated: CASSISNRGNQPQHF.

The rearrangement joins TRBV11-3 to TRBJ1-4; D remains unclear. V was clipped by 0 bases and J by 10 bases, with 9 bases between them. The CDR3 has 13 amino acids. Germline V lookup: CDR1 SGHNT, CDR2 YENEEA. CDR3 residues: CASSLEFGRKLFF. CDR3 DNA sequence: TGTGCCAGCAGCTTAGAGTTCGGGAGAAAACTGTTTTTT.

This clone appeared a few times. The rearrangement joins TRBV19 to TRBJ1-4, with 7 bases aligning to TRBD1. V was clipped by 4 bases and J by 8 bases; unmatched bases: 10. Germline V gene lookup returns CDR1 LNHDA and CDR2 SQIVND (reference sequence). The CDR3 loop spans 15 amino acids. CDR3 bases: TGTGCCAGTAGTAGAGCGACAGGGTGGAACGAAAAACTGTTTTTT. This gives the protein CASSRATGWNEKLFF.

V is TRBV7-8 and J is TRBJ1-2; possible D gene TRBD1, 5 bases. The CDR3 length is 16 residues. Germline V gene sequence: CDR1 SGHVS, CDR2 FQNEAQ. V was cut by 6 bases and J by 4 bases, with 21 bases left in between. DNA of the CDR3: TGTGCCAGCAGTCGCAGGTCCGTAGGGGATGGCTATGGCTACACCTTC. Protein product: CASSRRSVGDGYGYTF.

The chain joins TRBV5-1 to TRBJ1-1; TRBD1 matches at 12 bases. CDR1 and CDR2 from the germline V gene are SGHRS and YFSETQ. V lost 5 bases to trimming and J lost 0 bases; unmatched junction nucleotides: 5. This CDR3 region has 16 residues. CDR3 bases: TGCGCCAGCAGTCGGGACAGGGGGCTAATGAACACTGAAGCTTTCTTT. Its translation: CASSRDRGLMNTEAFF.